The subject of this entry is one T cell receptor (beta chain). What it binds is unknown. The germline V gene encodes CDR1 SGDLS and CDR2 YYNGEE. This CDR3 contains 14 residues. J gave up 2 bases and V 6 bases, and 7 bases lay outside the gene matches. It was with 60 Vbeta and 13 Jbeta primers that the PCR ran. Produced via immunoSEQ multiplex PCR; TCRdb's table is partial and in-frame only. The repertoire holds around 130,000 clones, about 86% seen once, with 0.55% to 0.85% in the top ten. This sample was taken from a study of cytomegalovirus exposure and HLA in healthy donors. Study-wide findings and caveats: As a later analysis showed, several of the most significant clusters appeared to be linked to common viral pathogens. Highly shared variants forming one cluster were likely a sequencing artifact.

The sequence was collected from a man younger than 30 in good health and CMV-seronegative. Sequencing was performed on PBMCs. V and J are TRBV9 and TRBJ1-2, with 7 bases lining up with TRBD1. In DNA, the CDR3 is TGTGCCAGCAACAGGGGCCGCCTAAACTATGGCTACACCTTC. Translation: CASNRGRLNYGYTF.